One and the same sample provided the 29 T cell receptor beta chains below, sequenced in a study of cytomegalovirus exposure and HLA in healthy donors. The primer mix had 60 Vbeta and 13 Jbeta primers. Some clones are missing from TCRdb's copy, which holds only in-frame ones; the method was immunoSEQ multiplex PCR. The repertoire holds fewer than 120,000 clones, with around 80% as singletons. Sequenced input: PBMCs. These receptor sequences come from a man aged 30-40 years in good health and CMV-seropositive.

V gene TRBV4-1 combines with J gene TRBJ2-5; 8 positions agree with TRBD1. There are 14 residues in the CDR3. Germline values: CDR1 MGHRA, CDR2 YSYEKL. The ends lost 0 bases at V and 6 bases at J; junction bases unmatched: 3. In nucleotides, the CDR3 is TGCGCCAGCAGCCAAGAGACAGGGGCTCAGACCCAGTACTTC. Its translation is CASSQETGAQTQYF.

This clone was seen only a few times. This chain links TRBV30 with TRBJ1-1; D remains unclear. Trimming shortened V by 2 bases and J by 6 bases, and 10 bases separated the two germline ends. Germline CDR1 reads GTSNPN; CDR2 reads SVGIG (reference sequence). The CDR3 is made up of 12 amino acids. CDR3 residues: CAWSREFPEAFF. The CDR3 DNA is TGTGCCTGGAGTCGGGAGTTCCCTGAAGCTTTCTTT.

This chain uses TRBV11-2 with TRBJ2-5, with D possibly being TRBD2 (8 bases). Trimming took off 3 bases at V and 2 bases at J, with 22 bases between the two ends. The CDR3 loop spans 18 amino acids. The germline V gene has CDR1 SGHAT and CDR2 FQNNGV. DNA of the CDR3: TGTGCCAGCAGCTTTAAGGGGGCGTTGCGGGGGGTACAAGAGACCCAGTACTTC. Encoded protein: CASSFKGALRGVQETQYF.

This clone was detected only once. The V and J genes are TRBV4-2 and TRBJ2-7, with 8 bases identical to TRBD2. The CDR3 spans 16 residues. Germline-derived CDR1 and CDR2 are LGHNA and YNFKEQ. V shed 4 bases and J 6 bases; nucleotides not matched to a gene: 14. The DNA of the CDR3 is TGTGCCAGCAGCCCAAAGACCGGGACGGGGGGGTCCGAGCAGTACTTC. Protein sequence: CASSPKTGTGGSEQYF.

This rearrangement joins TRBV7-9 to TRBJ2-7; D unclear. The V gene lost 2 bases and the J gene lost 3 bases, with 11 bases spanning the gap. Germline loops: CDR1 SEHNR, CDR2 FQNEAQ (reference sequence). The CDR3 length is 14 residues. The CDR3 nucleotides read TGTGCCAGCAGCTTACGTGAGCCTCACTACGAGCAGTACTTC. Protein: CASSLREPHYEQYF.

This clone has just a few counts. This chain joins TRBV15 and TRBJ2-7; 7 bases match TRBD1. Looked up from germline, CDR1 is LNHNV and CDR2 is YYDKDF (reference sequence). This CDR3 is 14 amino acids long. With V trimmed by 3 bases and J by 1 base, 3 bases remained unmatched. The DNA of the CDR3 is TGTGCCACCAGCAGGGACAGGCTGTCCTACGAGCAGTACTTC. Translating gives CATSRDRLSYEQYF.

The chain carries TRBV4-2 and TRBJ1-2; D call uncertain. Germline assignment: CDR1 LGHNA and CDR2 YNFKEQ. V lost 3 bases to trimming and J lost 4 bases, with 9 bases between them. The CDR3 extends over 13 amino acids. For the CDR3, the DNA is TGTGCCAGCAGCCAGAACGAGGGCTATGGCTACACCTTC. Translating it yields CASSQNEGYGYTF.

V and J are TRBV10-3 and TRBJ1-6; the match to TRBD1 covers 9 bases. Trimming took 3 bases from V and 7 from J; bases not matched to a gene: 7. The germline gives CDR1 ENHRY, CDR2 SYGVKD. CDR3 size: 16 residues. The CDR3 sequence: CAISEGDRARNSPLHF. The DNA for the CDR3 is TGTGCCATCAGTGAAGGGGACAGGGCTCGGAATTCACCCCTCCACTTT.

The CDR3 spells CASSPPRDRAHEQYF. CDR3 bases: TGCGCCAGCAGTCCACCCCGGGACAGGGCCCACGAGCAGTACTTC. V and J are TRBV23-1 and TRBJ2-7, with 9 bases fitting TRBD1. TRBV23-1 is annotated as an ORF whose role is uncertain. V trimming: 4 bases; J trimming: 5 bases; junction bases outside the gene matches: 9. The CDR3 is made up of 15 amino acids.

The CDR3 loop is CSVEVLGGADTQYF. The CDR3 DNA sequence: TGCAGCGTTGAAGTTTTAGGGGGCGCAGATACGCAGTATTTT. The chain is built from TRBV29-1 and TRBJ2-3; 7 bases map to TRBD1. The CDR3 runs 14 residues. The ends lost 1 base at V and 4 bases at J; junction bases unmatched: 5. Looked up from germline, CDR1 is SQVTM and CDR2 is ANQGSEA.

The rearrangement uses TRBV5-1 and TRBJ2-5; a possible D gene is TRBD1 (7 bases). The V gene's germline CDR1 is SGHRS and CDR2 YFSETQ. CDR3 size: 13 residues. The ends were cut back, 4 bases at V and 5 bases at J, with 12 bases in the middle. CDR3 bases: TGCGCCAGCAGCCCAGGGGGGACTGAGACCCAGTACTTC. It is translated as CASSPGGTETQYF. Filled out from reference TRBV5-1 and TRBJ2-5, the complete variable domain reads KAGVTQTPRYLIKTRGQQVTLSCSPISGHRSVSWYQQTPGQGLQFLFEYFSETQRNKGNFPGRFSGRQFSNSRSEMNVSTLELGDSALYLCASSPGGTETQYFGPGTRLLVL.

CDR3 loop: CASSSRGRGEYGYTF. The CDR3 DNA is TGCGCCAGCAGCTCCAGGGGGCGAGGAGAGTATGGCTACACCTTC. The chain combines TRBV4-1 with TRBJ1-2; 8 positions agree with TRBD1. Losses at the gene ends were 5 bases for V and 5 bases for J; bases not matched to a gene: 10. CDR3 length equals 15 residues. Germline CDR1 is MGHRA and CDR2 is YSYEKL.

This clone was seen a few times. The chain joins TRBV4-3 to TRBJ1-2; TRBD1 matches at 10 bases. This CDR3 has 16 residues. With 8 bases clipped from V and 4 bases from J, the junction kept 13 bases outside the gene matches. The germline gives CDR1 LGHNA, CDR2 YSLEER. CDR3 region: CASSRETGGEVYGYTF. CDR3 DNA: TGCGCCAGCTCCAGGGAGACAGGGGGCGAAGTCTATGGCTACACCTTC.

The sample holds one count of this clone. The chain couples TRBV18 to TRBJ1-4, with 12 bases aligning to TRBD1. V was pared by 4 bases and J by 3 bases, with 9 bases of the junction left unmatched. The CDR3 contains 18 residues. Germline CDR1 reads KGHSH; CDR2 reads LQKENI. CDR3 sequence: CASSQTGTGGNANEKLFF. CDR3 sequence (DNA): TGTGCCAGCTCACAAACCGGGACAGGGGGCAACGCTAATGAAAAACTGTTTTTT.

The chain links TRBV19 to TRBJ1-2, with a possible D match to TRBD1 (5 bases). Germline lookup yields CDR1 LNHDA and CDR2 SQIVND (reference sequence). V was pared by 4 bases and J by 6 bases, with 18 bases between. The CDR3 consists of 15 residues. This CDR3 reads CASSTEVGTGNGYTF. For the CDR3, the DNA is TGTGCCAGTAGTACCGAGGTAGGGACTGGGAATGGCTACACCTTC.

The genes are TRBV6-1 and TRBJ2-7; tentative D call: TRBD1 (8 bases). V shed 8 bases and J shed 3 bases, with 14 bases lying between them. Germline V lookup: CDR1 MNHNS, CDR2 SASEGT. This CDR3 spans 13 amino acids. CDR3 nucleotides: TGTGCCAGCCACAGGGGGGGCGGCTACGAGCAGTACTTC. Its protein product is CASHRGGGYEQYF.

The V gene is TRBV6-5, the J gene TRBJ1-2, with a tentative D call TRBD1 (6 bases). This CDR3 is 15 amino acids long. V was shortened by 5 bases and J by 0 bases, with 13 bases between the two germline ends. Germline-derived CDR1 and CDR2 are MNHEY and SVGAGI. The CDR3 nucleotides read TGTGCCAGCAGTAAGGGTGGGGGCGCTAACTATGGCTACACCTTC. This translates into CASSKGGGANYGYTF.

The chain carries TRBV28 and TRBJ1-6; TRBD1 might be the D (5 bases). Germline V gene lookup returns CDR1 MDHEN and CDR2 SYDVKM. The CDR3 spans 15 residues. The ends were cut back, 4 bases at V and 9 bases at J, with 16 bases in the middle. This CDR3 is CASSWGWGDGSPLHF. The CDR3 nucleotides read TGTGCCAGCAGTTGGGGGTGGGGGGATGGTTCACCCCTCCACTTT. Using reference TRBV28 and TRBJ1-6 for the parts outside the CDR3, the full variable domain is DVKVTQSSRYLVKRTGEKVFLECVQDMDHENMFWYRQDPGLGLRLIYFSYDVKMKEKGDIPEGYSVSREKKERFSLILESASTNQTSMYLCASSWGWGDGSPLHFGNGTRLTVT.

J is TRBJ1-1 and V is TRBV30, with TRBD1 identical over 7 bases. Trimming at V came to 5 bases and at J to 7 bases, leaving 7 bases not matched to a gene. CDR1 and CDR2 from the germline V gene are GTSNPN and SVGIG (reference sequence). The CDR3 runs 12 residues. The CDR3 region has the DNA TGTGCCTGGGGGACAGCAAGGGATGAAGCTTTCTTT. Its translation: CAWGTARDEAFF.

CDR3 sequence reads: CASVIGGGDGGELFF. The CDR3 DNA sequence: TGCGCCAGCGTAATCGGCGGGGGGGACGGCGGGGAGCTGTTTTTT. The chain uses TRBV5-1 and TRBJ2-2, with 9 bases lining up with TRBD2. The junction had 11 bases not matched to a gene; V was cut back by 7 bases and J by 7 bases. Germline V gene lookup returns CDR1 SGHRS and CDR2 YFSETQ. The CDR3 is made up of 15 amino acids.

The J gene is TRBJ2-1, the V gene TRBV18, with D uncertain. Germline V gene data show CDR1 as KGHSH and CDR2 as LQKENI. V was shortened by 3 bases and J by 4 bases, with 13 bases between the two germline ends. CDR3 size: 15 residues. The CDR3 bases are TGTGCCAGCTCACCTCAGATCAGTATTTACAATGAGCAGTTCTTC. The encoded protein is CASSPQISIYNEQFF. Using reference TRBV18 and TRBJ2-1 for the parts outside the CDR3, the full variable domain is NAGVMQNPRHLVRRRGQEARLRCSPMKGHSHVYWYRQLPEEGLKFMVYLQKENIIDESGMPKERFSAEFPKEGPSILRIQQVVRGDSAAYFCASSPQISIYNEQFFGPGTRLTVL.

This clone was seen a handful of times. The gene calls are TRBV6-5 and TRBJ2-7; D possibly corresponds to TRBD2 (5 bases). Germline-derived CDR1 and CDR2 are MNHEY and SVGAGI. V lost 5 bases and J lost 0, with 11 bases in between. The CDR3 spans 14 residues. CDR3 bases: TGTGCCAGCAGTAGATCGGGGAGCTCCTACGAGCAGTACTTC. It specifies CASSRSGSSYEQYF.

This chain joins TRBV12-5 and TRBJ2-7, with TRBD1 matching over 8 bases. CDR3 size: 18 residues. After removal of 5 bases from V and 0 bases from J, the junction contained 15 bases not matched to a gene. CDR1 is LGHNT, CDR2 FRNRAP, per germline. The chain's CDR3 is CASGPLSIQGVNSYEQYF. CDR3 DNA: TGTGCTAGTGGTCCCCTTTCAATACAGGGGGTAAACTCCTACGAGCAGTACTTC.

The rearrangement joins TRBV27 to TRBJ2-7; 14 nucleotides agree with TRBD2. Per the germline V gene, CDR1 is MNHEY and CDR2 is SMNVEV (reference sequence). The CDR3 runs 17 residues. V was pared by 4 bases and J by 6 bases, with 11 bases of the junction left unmatched. This chain's CDR3 is CASSSPGLAGGPSEQYF. The CDR3 DNA is TGTGCCAGCAGTTCCCCAGGACTAGCGGGGGGTCCGTCCGAGCAGTACTTC.

The chain's CDR3 is CASSLGNQGRRFEQYF. CDR3 DNA: TGTGCCAGCAGCTTAGGGAACCAGGGTCGGCGGTTCGAGCAGTACTTC. This chain joins TRBV7-6 and TRBJ2-7; D may be TRBD1 (5 bases). V shed 1 base and J shed 6 bases, with 19 bases lying between them. CDR1 and CDR2 (germline): SGHVS, FNYEAQ. The CDR3 is 16 residues long.

The chain's CDR3 is CSVGGTENYGYTF. The CDR3 DNA follows: TGCAGCGTTGGGGGCACTGAAAACTATGGCTACACCTTC. The J gene is TRBJ1-2, the V gene TRBV29-1; tentatively, D is TRBD1 (5 bases). Between the trimmed V and J ends, which lost 4 bases and 2 bases, there was a span of 11 bases. The CDR3 contains 13 residues. In germline, CDR1 is SQVTM, CDR2 ANQGSEA.

This sequence joins TRBV5-1 and TRBJ2-3; no definite D call. The length of the CDR3 is 14 residues. Germline V gives CDR1 SGHRS, CDR2 YFSETQ. The germline V and J ends were trimmed by 0 bases and 2 bases, with 7 bases remaining between them. CDR3 in DNA: TGCGCCAGCAGCTTGGTTGAGGACACAGATACGCAGTATTTT. Residues: CASSLVEDTDTQYF.

This rearrangement joins TRBV20-1 to TRBJ2-2; perhaps TRBD1 as D (6 bases). Trimming removed 6 bases at V and 5 bases at J, with 7 bases between. Germline V lookup: CDR1 DFQATT, CDR2 SNEGSKA (reference sequence). The CDR3 is 11 residues long. The CDR3 DNA follows: TGCAGTGCGGGGGCAACCGGGGAGCTGTTTTTT. Protein sequence: CSAGATGELFF.

The chain carries TRBV11-2 and TRBJ1-2; D unresolved. Germline CDR1 SGHAT, CDR2 FQNNGV. Trimming shortened V by 10 bases and J by 4 bases, and 10 bases separated the two germline ends. CDR3 size: 11 residues. CDR3 in amino acids: CAIPNSYGYTF. CDR3 sequence (DNA): TGTGCCATCCCCAACTCCTATGGCTACACCTTC.